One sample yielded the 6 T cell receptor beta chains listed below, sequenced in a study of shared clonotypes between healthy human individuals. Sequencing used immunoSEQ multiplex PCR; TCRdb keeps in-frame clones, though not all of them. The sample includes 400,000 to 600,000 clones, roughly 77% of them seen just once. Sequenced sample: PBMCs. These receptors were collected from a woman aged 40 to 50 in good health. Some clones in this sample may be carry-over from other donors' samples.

The CDR3, as DNA: TGTGCCAGCAGCTGGGACAGGGGGCTGGGCACTGAAGCTTTCTTT. The encoded protein is CASSWDRGLGTEAFF. The V and J genes are TRBV5-6 and TRBJ1-1, with 12 bases that match TRBD1. Trimming removed 3 bases from V and 4 bases from J; junction bases left unmatched: 4. This CDR3 spans 15 amino acids. The germline CDR1 and CDR2 sequences are SGHDT and YYEEEE.

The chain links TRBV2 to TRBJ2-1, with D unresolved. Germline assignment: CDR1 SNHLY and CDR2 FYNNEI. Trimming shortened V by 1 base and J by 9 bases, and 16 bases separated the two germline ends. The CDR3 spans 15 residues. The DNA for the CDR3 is TGTGCCAGCAGTGAAGATAGGCTTAGTTATAGTGAGCAGTTCTTC. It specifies CASSEDRLSYSEQFF.

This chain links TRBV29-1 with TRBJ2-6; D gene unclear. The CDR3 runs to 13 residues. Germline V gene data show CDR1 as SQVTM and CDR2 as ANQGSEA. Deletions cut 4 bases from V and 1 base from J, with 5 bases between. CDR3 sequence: CSVVRSGANVLTF. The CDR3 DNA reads TGCAGCGTTGTGAGATCTGGGGCCAACGTCCTGACTTTC.

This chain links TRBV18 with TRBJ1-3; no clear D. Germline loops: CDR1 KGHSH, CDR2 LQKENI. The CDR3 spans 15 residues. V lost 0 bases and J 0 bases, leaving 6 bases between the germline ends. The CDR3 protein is CASSPPALSGNTIYF. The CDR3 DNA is TGTGCCAGCTCACCACCTGCTCTCTCTGGAAACACCATATATTTT. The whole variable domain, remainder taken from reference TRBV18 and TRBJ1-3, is NAGVMQNPRHLVRRRGQEARLRCSPMKGHSHVYWYRQLPEEGLKFMVYLQKENIIDESGMPKERFSAEFPKEGPSILRIQQVVRGDSAAYFCASSPPALSGNTIYFGEGSWLTVV.

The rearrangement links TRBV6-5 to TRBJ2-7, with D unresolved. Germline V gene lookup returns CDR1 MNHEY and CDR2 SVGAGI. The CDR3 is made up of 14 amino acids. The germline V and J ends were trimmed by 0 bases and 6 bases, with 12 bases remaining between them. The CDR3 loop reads CASSYSTGTSEQYF. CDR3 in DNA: TGTGCCAGCAGTTACTCAACGGGCACATCCGAGCAGTACTTC.

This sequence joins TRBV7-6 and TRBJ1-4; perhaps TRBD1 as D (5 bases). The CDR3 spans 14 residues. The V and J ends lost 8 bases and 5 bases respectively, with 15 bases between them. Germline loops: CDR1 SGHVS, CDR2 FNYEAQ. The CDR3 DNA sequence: TGTGCCAGCGGGAGGTTTGGGGGGAATGAAAAACTGTTTTTT. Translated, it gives CASGRFGGNEKLFF.